Listed below are T cell receptor beta chains from one sample, sequenced in a study of T cell repertoires in cytomegalovirus infection. TCRdb itself ran the reads through MiXCR, one entry per CDR3 protein. The table lists fewer than 550,000 distinct CDR3 sequences, 10% to 12% of them singletons. The sample taken for sequencing was PBMCs. The receptor source for this set is a human donor in good health (CMV status not recorded). Some clones in this sample may be carry-over from other donors' samples. CDR3s include the opening cysteine and the closing phenylalanine or tryptophan. The order of the fields is CDR3 DNA, CDR3 protein, D gene, clone size, J gene, V gene, CDR3 length. D genes are given only for firm matches. Clone size is not always given. Where it is, it says once, few, many or a class for expanded clones.

DNA: TGTGCCAGCAGTCGAGACGGATATCAGCCCCAGCATTTT; CDR3: CASSRDGYQPQHF; D: -; size: -; J: TRBJ1-5; V: TRBV2; length: 13
DNA: TGCAGTGCTAGAGGCGTACAGGGCTCCTATGGCTACACCTTC; CDR3: CSARGVQGSYGYTF; D: -; size: many; J: TRBJ1-2; V: TRBV20-1; length: 14
DNA: TGCAGTGCTAGGCATACGGGACGCAACTTAGGATATGGCTACACCTTC; CDR3: CSARHTGRNLGYGYTF; D: -; size: -; J: TRBJ1-2; V: TRBV20-1; length: 16
DNA: TGTGCCAGCAGCTTAAACGGGGGCTCCTACAATGAGCAGTTCTTC; CDR3: CASSLNGGSYNEQFF; D: -; size: many; J: TRBJ2-1; V: TRBV7-3; length: 15
DNA: TGTGCCACCAGGGGACAGGGGTTGAACACTGAAGCTTTCTTT; CDR3: CATRGQGLNTEAFF; D: TRBD1; size: -; J: TRBJ1-1; V: TRBV24-1; length: 14
DNA: TGTGCCAGTACTGCGGGCAGGTTGAACACTGAAGCTTTCTTT; CDR3: CASTAGRLNTEAFF; D: -; size: many; J: TRBJ1-1; V: TRBV11-2; length: 14
DNA: TGCAGTGCTAGTTTTGGGGGTAGCGAGACCCAGTACTTC; CDR3: CSASFGGSETQYF; D: -; size: many; J: TRBJ2-5; V: TRBV20-1; length: 13
DNA: TGTGCCACCAGCAGAGTCTCAGGGAGCCACAATGAGCAGTTCTTC; CDR3: CATSRVSGSHNEQFF; D: -; size: many; J: TRBJ2-1; V: TRBV15; length: 15
DNA: TGCGCCAGCAGCTTGGAGGGGTACCCCAATCAGCCCCAGCATTTT; CDR3: CASSLEGYPNQPQHF; D: -; size: few; J: TRBJ1-5; V: TRBV5-1; length: 15
DNA: TGTGCCAGCAGTAAGGGACAGGGGGATTACGAGCAGTACTTC; CDR3: CASSKGQGDYEQYF; D: TRBD1; size: many; J: TRBJ2-7; V: TRBV12-3/TRBV12-4; length: 14
DNA: TGTGCCAGCAGCCAAGATCTGGCGGGAGTAGCCAATGAGCAGTTCTTC; CDR3: CASSQDLAGVANEQFF; D: TRBD2; size: many; J: TRBJ2-1; V: TRBV4-2; length: 16
DNA: TGTGCCAGCAGTACTGGGACAGGGGGAACAATCTATGGCTACACCTTC; CDR3: CASSTGTGGTIYGYTF; D: TRBD1; size: many; J: TRBJ1-2; V: TRBV6-5; length: 16
DNA: TGTGCCAGCAGGGATGGGAACAGTGGAGCTTTCTTT; CDR3: CASRDGNSGAFF; D: -; size: many; J: TRBJ1-1; V: TRBV12-3/TRBV12-4; length: 12
DNA: TGCAGTGCTAGAGATAACACCGGGTCTGAAAAACTGTTTTTT; CDR3: CSARDNTGSEKLFF; D: -; size: -; J: TRBJ1-4; V: TRBV20-1; length: 14
DNA: TGTGCCAGCAGCCAAGGAAGGGACAGGTCATTGAATGAGCAGTTCTTC; CDR3: CASSQGRDRSLNEQFF; D: TRBD1; size: -; J: TRBJ2-1; V: TRBV3-1; length: 16
DNA: TGTGCCAGCAGCTTAGACCAGGTGAAGAACACTGAAGCTTTCTTT; CDR3: CASSLDQVKNTEAFF; D: -; size: many; J: TRBJ1-1; V: TRBV7-9; length: 15
DNA: TGTGCCAGCAGCCGGAGGTTTTTGGGCCAAGAGACCCAGTACTTC; CDR3: CASSRRFLGQETQYF; D: -; size: many; J: TRBJ2-5; V: TRBV27; length: 15
DNA: TGTGCCAGCAGCTCCCCTGACCGTGAGCAGTACTTC; CDR3: CASSSPDREQYF; D: -; size: few; J: TRBJ2-7; V: TRBV7-9; length: 12
DNA: TGTGCCAGTGAGGAATTCTCGTCTGGGGCCAACGTCCTGACTTTC; CDR3: CASEEFSSGANVLTF; D: -; size: few; J: TRBJ2-6; V: TRBV19; length: 15
DNA: TGCAGTGCTAGCGGGTTGGGGATGGGATCCTATGGCTACACCTTC; CDR3: CSASGLGMGSYGYTF; D: -; size: many; J: TRBJ1-2; V: TRBV20-1; length: 15
DNA: TGCAGTGCCCTGGGACAGGATATTACCTACGAGCAGTACTTC; CDR3: CSALGQDITYEQYF; D: TRBD1; size: -; J: TRBJ2-7; V: TRBV20-1; length: 14
DNA: TGTGCCAGCAGCCGATGGCAGCCCCAGCATTTT; CDR3: CASSRWQPQHF; D: -; size: few; J: TRBJ1-5; V: TRBV7-9; length: 11
DNA: TGTGCCAGCAGTTACTCGAGTCCCCTAGCGGGAGTTCAAGAGACCCAGTACTTC; CDR3: CASSYSSPLAGVQETQYF; D: TRBD2; size: -; J: TRBJ2-5; V: TRBV6-8; length: 18
DNA: TGTGCCAGCTCCACCAAACCCGAAGAGACCCAGTACTTC; CDR3: CASSTKPEETQYF; D: -; size: -; J: TRBJ2-5; V: TRBV18; length: 13